Following are 20 T cell receptor beta chains from one sample sequenced in a study of cytomegalovirus exposure and HLA in healthy donors. Primers: 60 Vbeta forward and 13 Jbeta reverse. Generated by immunoSEQ multiplex PCR, the TCRdb table keeps only in-frame clones and is missing some. The data contain 180,000 or so clones, approximately 85% of them singletons. The sample was PBMCs. Receptors were obtained from a man younger than 35 in good health and CMV-seropositive.

The genes are TRBV6-4 and TRBJ2-2; perhaps TRBD2 as D (5 bases). Germline lookup yields CDR1 MRHNA and CDR2 SNTAGT. The length of the CDR3 is 12 residues. The V and J ends lost 4 bases and 6 bases respectively, with 6 bases between them. CDR3 sequence: CASSGTAGELFF. As DNA, the CDR3 is TGTGCCAGCAGTGGGACTGCCGGGGAGCTGTTTTTT.

This clone was recorded only once. This sequence joins TRBV27 and TRBJ2-1; D uncertain. Germline CDR1 is MNHEY and CDR2 is SMNVEV (reference sequence). This CDR3 has 12 amino acids. The V and J ends lost 4 bases and 2 bases respectively, with 3 bases between them. The CDR3 is CASSSAYNEQFF. The DNA of the CDR3 is TGTGCCAGCAGTTCCGCCTACAATGAGCAGTTCTTC.

The CDR3 is CASSNVPTGRGNIEAFF. The CDR3 DNA reads as TGTGCCAGCAGCAACGTACCAACAGGGAGAGGGAACATTGAAGCTTTCTTT. The chain carries TRBV21-1 and TRBJ1-1; the table's D call, TRBD1, has no DNA check behind it. TRBV21-1 is a pseudogene. CDR3 size: 17 residues.

The genes are TRBV28 and TRBJ1-3, with D maybe TRBD1 (6 bases). The CDR3 is made up of 17 amino acids. Germline-derived CDR1 and CDR2 are MDHEN and SYDVKM. Trimming pared 7 bases from V and 2 bases from J, leaving 21 bases between. The CDR3 spells CASNSGGYGNPGNTIYF. The CDR3 nucleotides read TGTGCCAGCAACTCTGGGGGCTACGGGAACCCTGGAAACACCATATATTTT. Together with reference TRBV28 and TRBJ1-3, the CDR3 gives the full variable domain: DVKVTQSSRYLVKRTGEKVFLECVQDMDHENMFWYRQDPGLGLRLIYFSYDVKMKEKGDIPEGYSVSREKKERFSLILESASTNQTSMYLCASNSGGYGNPGNTIYFGEGSWLTVV.

The chain employs TRBV4-2 and TRBJ2-5; perhaps TRBD1 as D (6 bases). This CDR3 is 16 amino acids long. Trimming shortened V by 1 base and J by 5 bases, and 17 bases separated the two germline ends. Germline values: CDR1 LGHNA, CDR2 YNFKEQ. In DNA, the CDR3 is TGTGCCAGCAGCCAAGGCGTCGGACCAACAGGGGAGACCCAGTACTTC. Residues: CASSQGVGPTGETQYF.

The V gene is TRBV5-4, the J gene TRBJ2-7, with 8 positions matching TRBD1. V dropped 4 bases and J dropped 5; count of bases not matched to a gene: 5. CDR3 length equals 13 residues. CDR1 is SGHNT, CDR2 YYREEE, per germline (reference sequence). The CDR3 DNA sequence: TGTGCCAGCAGCCCTGGACAGGGCGACGAGCAGTACTTC. Translating it yields CASSPGQGDEQYF.

V is TRBV15 and J is TRBJ1-2; 8 nucleotides align to TRBD1. The ends lost 0 bases at V and 7 bases at J; junction bases unmatched: 13. Germline loops: CDR1 LNHNV, CDR2 YYDKDF (reference sequence). The CDR3 has 17 residues. CDR3 DNA sequence: TGTGCCACCAGCAGAGATCAGGGGGCGAGTTTATTAGGTGGCTACACCTTC. Encoded protein: CATSRDQGASLLGGYTF.

The chain couples TRBV5-1 to TRBJ2-3, with D possibly being TRBD1 (6 bases). Germline-derived CDR1 and CDR2 are SGHRS and YFSETQ. The ends were cut back, 4 bases at V and 5 bases at J, with 20 bases in the middle. The CDR3 runs to 16 residues. The CDR3 sequence is CASSPLRQAAGDTQYF. DNA for the CDR3: TGCGCCAGCAGCCCCTTGAGACAGGCCGCGGGAGATACGCAGTATTTT.

The J gene is TRBJ2-5, the V gene TRBV5-4, with D possibly matching TRBD1 (6 bases). In germline, CDR1 is SGHNT, CDR2 YYREEE (reference sequence). V shed 4 bases and J shed 1 base, with 17 bases lying between them. The CDR3 extends over 16 amino acids. CDR3 DNA: TGTGCCAGCAGCCCAAGGACAGATAGTGCCCAAGAGACCCAGTACTTC. It codes for CASSPRTDSAQETQYF.

This chain connects TRBV30 to TRBJ2-5, with D possibly being TRBD2 (7 bases). CDR1 is GTSNPN, CDR2 SVGIG, per germline (reference sequence). The CDR3 loop spans 15 amino acids. With 7 bases removed from V and 3 bases from J, the gap between germline ends came to 21 bases. The CDR3: CALDRVGGPKETQYF. CDR3 DNA: TGTGCCTTGGATCGGGTGGGGGGGCCCAAAGAGACCCAGTACTTC.

This chain links TRBV6-6 with TRBJ1-2; weak D call: TRBD1 (5 bases). Germline CDR1 MNHNY, CDR2 SVGAGI (reference sequence). The CDR3 is made up of 14 amino acids. Trimming removed 2 bases at V and 8 bases at J, with 15 bases between. CDR3 region: CASSYGWGVGGYTF. The DNA for the CDR3 is TGTGCCAGCAGTTACGGGTGGGGGGTAGGCGGCTACACCTTC.

This clone came up once. The chain couples TRBV7-9 to TRBJ1-6, with 7 bases matching TRBD1. The CDR3 spans 13 residues. CDR1 and CDR2 from the germline V gene are SEHNR and FQNEAQ (reference sequence). V lost 1 base and J lost 13; bases outside the gene matches: 4. CDR3 DNA: TGTGCCAGCAGCTTAGAGACAGGGAGTCCCCTCCACTTT. Protein product: CASSLETGSPLHF.

As DNA, the CDR3 is TGCGCCAGCAGAGCTTCTGGTGGGGCTGTCTACGAGCAGTACTTC. Protein product: CASRASGGAVYEQYF. V and J are TRBV5-1 and TRBJ2-7; D is perhaps TRBD1 (5 bases). V lost 5 bases, J lost 3 bases, and 18 bases lay in between. CDR1 SGHRS and CDR2 YFSETQ come from the germline V gene. The length of the CDR3 is 15 residues.

The V and J genes are TRBV5-6 and TRBJ2-7; 12 positions agree with TRBD2. The CDR3 contains 17 residues. CDR1 SGHDT and CDR2 YYEEEE come from the germline V gene. Trimming cost V 4 bases and J 2 bases; bases outside gene matches: 10. Written as DNA, the CDR3 is TGTGCCAGCAGCCCTCTCCTGACTAGCGGGGGTGCCTACGAGCAGTACTTC. Translated, it gives CASSPLLTSGGAYEQYF.

The chain couples TRBV5-1 to TRBJ1-1; a weak D match, TRBD1 (6 bases). CDR3 length: 14 amino acids. Trimming stripped 4 bases from V and 8 bases from J, with 18 bases between. CDR1 is SGHRS and CDR2 is YFSETQ in the germline V gene. This CDR3 reads CASSLTRDTREAFF. As DNA, the CDR3 is TGCGCCAGCAGCCTAACACGGGACACCCGGGAAGCTTTCTTT.

This clone was seen once. The chain recombines TRBV27 with TRBJ1-6, with D hard to call. Germline V lookup: CDR1 MNHEY, CDR2 SMNVEV (reference sequence). The length of the CDR3 is 14 residues. Trimming stripped 2 bases from V and 5 bases from J, with 7 bases between. The CDR3 here is CASSLTGNNSPLHF. In DNA, the CDR3 is TGTGCCAGCAGTTTAACGGGGAATAATTCACCCCTCCACTTT.

In its sample, this clone was seen a few times. Other DNA sequences in this specimen translate into the identical CDR3. The chain employs TRBV4-3 and TRBJ1-2; 9 bases are shared with TRBD1. With V trimmed by 3 bases and J by 5 bases, 1 base remained unmatched. This CDR3 contains 13 residues. In germline, CDR1 is LGHNA, CDR2 YSLEER. CDR3 coding DNA: TGCGCCAGCAGCCAGGACAGGGGATATGGCTACACCTTC. This codes for CASSQDRGYGYTF.

The chain is built from TRBV6-4 and TRBJ2-7, with a weak D call TRBD1 (5 bases). V lost 7 bases and J 6 bases, leaving 10 bases between the germline ends. The germline gives CDR1 MRHNA, CDR2 SNTAGT. The CDR3 has 11 amino acids. CDR3 sequence reads: CASNLRAEQYF. The CDR3 DNA follows: TGTGCCAGCAACCTCAGGGCCGAGCAGTACTTC.

The chain recombines TRBV30 with TRBJ2-4, with 8 nucleotides matching TRBD1. Unmatched junction bases numbered 3, after V lost 3 bases and J lost 8 bases. Germline values: CDR1 GTSNPN, CDR2 SVGIG (reference sequence). The CDR3 is made up of 12 amino acids. CDR3 sequence (DNA): TGTGCCTGGAGGCGACAGGGGCACATTCAGTACTTC. It yields the protein CAWRRQGHIQYF.

V is TRBV6-1 and J is TRBJ2-1, with 7 bases lining up with TRBD1. Trimming removed 1 base from V and 3 bases from J; junction bases left unmatched: 3. Germline V gene data show CDR1 as MNHNS and CDR2 as SASEGT. The CDR3 covers 15 residues. CDR3 DNA: TGTGCCAGCAGTGAAGACCAGGGGGTCTACAATGAGCAGTTCTTC. As protein: CASSEDQGVYNEQFF.